This record covers a single TCR beta chain. The V and J ends lost 1 base and 7 bases respectively, with 16 bases between them. The CDR3 covers 16 residues. Germline V gene sequence: CDR1 SGHTA, CDR2 FQGNSA. The data stem from a study of blood T cell repertoires in COVID-19. Sequencing was performed with immunoSEQ multiplex PCR; in TCRdb, only in-frame clones are kept and a portion is missing. This sample yields more than 60,000 clones, of which around 91% are seen a single time; roughly 6.1% belongs to the top ten. The sequencing sample was made of peripheral blood. The rearrangement joins TRBV7-2 to TRBJ1-4; D gene unclear. This TCR was recovered from a human donor in a cohort sampled during active COVID-19. CDR3 nucleotides: TGTGCCAGCAGCTTAGGGGGTGGAAGGGCGGGTGAAAAACTGTTTTTT. Its protein is CASSLGGGRAGEKLFF.